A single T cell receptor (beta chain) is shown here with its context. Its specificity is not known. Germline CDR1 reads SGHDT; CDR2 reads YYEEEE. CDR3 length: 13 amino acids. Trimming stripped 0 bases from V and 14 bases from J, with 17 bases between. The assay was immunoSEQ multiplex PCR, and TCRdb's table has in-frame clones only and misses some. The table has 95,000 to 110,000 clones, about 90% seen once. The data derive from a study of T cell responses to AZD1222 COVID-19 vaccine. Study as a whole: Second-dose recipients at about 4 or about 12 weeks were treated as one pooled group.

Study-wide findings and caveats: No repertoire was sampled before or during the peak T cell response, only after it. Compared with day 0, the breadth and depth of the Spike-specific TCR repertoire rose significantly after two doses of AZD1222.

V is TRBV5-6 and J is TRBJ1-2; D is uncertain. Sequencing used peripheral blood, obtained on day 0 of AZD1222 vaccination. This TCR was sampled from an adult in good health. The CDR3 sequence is CASSLGSDPEVTF. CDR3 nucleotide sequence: TGTGCCAGCAGCTTGGGGTCGGACCCCGAGGTGACCTTC.